This T cell receptor beta chain was obtained from a study of post-analysis software for immune sequencing data. Turning to the study itself: Patients had relapsing-remitting, secondary progressive or progressive-relapsing multiple sclerosis; some lacked subtype. Whole-study results and caveats: People with multiple sclerosis had a significantly lower normalized Chao1 diversity than controls did. Same-batch samples co-clustered strongly by F measure. Included in a set of roughly five TRBV segments more frequent in patients than controls were TRBV5-6, TRBV5-1 and TRBV20-1.

Sequencing libraries made from TCR beta cDNA carried unique molecular identifiers. The authors obtained 500,000 or so cDNA molecules from around 1 to 9.1 million T cells. TCRdb reprocessed the PCR reads with MiXCR, giving one entry per CDR3 protein. The table has about 400,000 distinct CDR3 sequences, 30% to 45% seen once. V lost 7 bases to trimming and J lost 1 base; unmatched junction nucleotides: 9. Germline CDR1 SQVTM, CDR2 ANQGSEA. The CDR3 spans 14 residues. This clonotype was counted only a few times. Antigen specificity is unknown. The V call is TRBV29-1, the J call TRBJ2-5; TRBD2 matches 7 bases. Sequences were obtained from blood. The receptor was isolated from a girl aged 5-17 years with multiple sclerosis. The CDR3 DNA reads as TGCAGCGCCCGGGTAGCGGGCTCCCAAGAGACCCAGTACTTC. This encodes CSARVAGSQETQYF.